These 3 T cell receptor beta chains were all obtained from the same sample, sequenced in a study of lymphopenia after photon versus proton radiotherapy. Some clones are missing from TCRdb's copy, which holds only in-frame ones; the method was immunoSEQ multiplex PCR. The sample lists about 24,000 clones, more than 80% occurring once. The sequencing here drew on peripheral blood, taken from a patient treated with photon-based radiotherapy. These TCRs come from a man between 40 and 49 years old with gastric cancer.

The gene calls are TRBV16 and TRBJ1-1; no reliable D call. Trimming took off 2 bases at V and 7 bases at J, with 14 bases between the two ends. This CDR3 region has 14 residues. Germline CDR1 is KGHSY and CDR2 is FQNENV. Written as DNA, the CDR3 is TGTGCCAGCAGCCAACCCCGAGACGGAGGTGAAGCTTTCTTT. This gives the protein CASSQPRDGGEAFF.

The rearrangement links TRBV10-3 to TRBJ2-5; D perhaps matches TRBD2 (6 bases). The V and J ends lost 8 bases and 1 base respectively, with 11 bases between them. Germline-derived CDR1 and CDR2 are ENHRY and SYGVKD. This CDR3 comprises 13 residues. Here the CDR3 reads CAIASEGQETQYF. CDR3 DNA sequence: TGTGCCATCGCTTCGGAGGGCCAAGAGACCCAGTACTTC.

This clone was observed once. This chain links TRBV7-8 with TRBJ2-7; 8 bases are a match to TRBD2. The V and J ends lost 1 base and 4 bases, in that order; junction bases with no gene match: 3. CDR3 length: 14 residues. Germline V lookup: CDR1 SGHVS, CDR2 FQNEAQ. CDR3: CASSLERGIYEQYF. The DNA of the CDR3 is TGTGCCAGCAGCTTAGAGCGGGGGATATACGAGCAGTACTTC. The complete variable domain, with remaining parts taken from reference TRBV7-8 and TRBJ2-7, reads GAGVSQSPRYKVAKRGQDVALRCDPISGHVSLFWYQQALGQGPEFLTYFQNEAQLDKSGLPSDRFFAERPEGSVSTLKIQRTQQEDSAVYLCASSLERGIYEQYFGPGTRLTVT.